Only one count was recorded for the clone carrying this T cell receptor beta chain. Sequencing was performed with immunoSEQ multiplex PCR; in TCRdb, only in-frame clones are kept and a portion is missing. The sample carries 74,000 or so clones, around 91% recorded once. The data originate from a study of blood T cell repertoires in COVID-19. This CDR3 contains 15 residues. CDR1 SGHNT and CDR2 YENEEA come from the germline V gene. V lost 7 bases and J lost 0; bases outside the gene matches: 3. The rearrangement uses TRBV11-3 and TRBJ2-2; 9 bases match TRBD2. Specimen: peripheral blood. This TCR derives from a middle-aged man with acute or convalescent COVID-19. CDR3 region: CASKAGGTNTGELFF. The CDR3 bases are TGTGCCAGCAAAGCGGGAGGCACGAACACCGGGGAGCTGTTTTTT.